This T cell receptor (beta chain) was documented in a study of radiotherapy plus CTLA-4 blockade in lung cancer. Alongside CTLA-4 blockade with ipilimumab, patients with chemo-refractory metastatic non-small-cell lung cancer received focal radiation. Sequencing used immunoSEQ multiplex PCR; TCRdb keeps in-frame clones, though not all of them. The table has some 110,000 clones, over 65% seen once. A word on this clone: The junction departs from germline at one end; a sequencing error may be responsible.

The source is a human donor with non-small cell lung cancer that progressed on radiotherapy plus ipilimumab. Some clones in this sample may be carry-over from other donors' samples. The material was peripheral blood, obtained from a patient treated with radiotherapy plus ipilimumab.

The CDR3 DNA follows: TGTGCCAGTAGTATGCTGACAGTCTATGACTACACCTTC. Translation gives CASSMLTVYDYTF. This chain links TRBV19 with TRBJ1-2; a possible D gene is TRBD1 (5 bases). CDR1 LNHDA and CDR2 SQIVND come from the germline V gene (reference sequence). This CDR3 contains 13 residues.